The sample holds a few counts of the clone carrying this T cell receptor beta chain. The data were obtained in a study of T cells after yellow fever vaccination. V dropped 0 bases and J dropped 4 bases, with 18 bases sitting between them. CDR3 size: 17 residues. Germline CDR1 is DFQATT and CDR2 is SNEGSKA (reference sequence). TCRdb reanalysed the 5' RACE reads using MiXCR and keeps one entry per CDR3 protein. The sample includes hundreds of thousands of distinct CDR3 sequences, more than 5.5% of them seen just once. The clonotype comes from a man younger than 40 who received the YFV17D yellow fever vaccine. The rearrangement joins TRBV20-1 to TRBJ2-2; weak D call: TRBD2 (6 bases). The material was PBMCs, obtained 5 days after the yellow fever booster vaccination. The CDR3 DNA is TGCAGTGCTAGAGATAGAAGGGAGGCCACAGTCACCGGGGAGCTGTTTTTT. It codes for CSARDRREATVTGELFF.